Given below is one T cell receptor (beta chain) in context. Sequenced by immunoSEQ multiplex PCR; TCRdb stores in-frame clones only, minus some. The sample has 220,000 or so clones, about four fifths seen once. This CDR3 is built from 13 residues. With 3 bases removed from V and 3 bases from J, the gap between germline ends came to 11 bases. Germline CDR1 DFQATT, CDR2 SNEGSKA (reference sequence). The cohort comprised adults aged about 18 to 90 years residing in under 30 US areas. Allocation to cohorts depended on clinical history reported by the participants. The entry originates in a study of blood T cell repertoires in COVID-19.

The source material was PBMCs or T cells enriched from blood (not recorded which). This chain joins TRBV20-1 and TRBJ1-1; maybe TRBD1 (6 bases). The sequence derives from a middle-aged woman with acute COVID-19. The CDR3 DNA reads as TGCAGTGCTAGTGCGGGGGGCGACACTGAAGCTTTCTTT. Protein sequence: CSASAGGDTEAFF.